These 10 T cell receptor beta chains came from one sample sequenced in a study of T-cell memory formation after mild COVID-19. In TCRdb, the 5' RACE reads were re-called with MiXCR into one record per CDR3 protein. The sample records about 190,000 distinct CDR3 sequences, about a sixth being singletons. Sequencing was carried out using PBMCs or a T cell subset sorted from them (not recorded which). The receptors were sampled from an adult woman who had mild COVID-19 (a few samples of this study predate the infection). Cell type and time point are not known.

This clonotype is deemed medium-sized (0.01 to 0.1%). The chain is built from TRBV4-1 and TRBJ1-1; 11 positions match TRBD1. This CDR3 region has 15 residues. From germline, CDR1 is MGHRA and CDR2 YSYEKL. V shed 3 bases, J shed 6 bases, and the junction held 6 bases outside the gene matches. This CDR3 is CASSQLRDRGSEAFF. The CDR3 region has the DNA TGCGCCAGCAGCCAGCTCCGGGACAGGGGGTCTGAAGCTTTCTTT.

The chain links TRBV15 to TRBJ2-2; D is undetermined. The germline V and J ends were trimmed by 0 bases and 6 bases, with 5 bases remaining between them. Germline CDR1 is LNHNV and CDR2 is YYDKDF (reference sequence). The CDR3 loop spans 13 amino acids. CDR3 in amino acids: CATSRDAAGELFF. CDR3 sequence (DNA): TGTGCCACCAGCAGAGACGCTGCCGGGGAGCTGTTTTTT.

This rearrangement joins TRBV14 to TRBJ1-2, with D unclear. Per the germline V gene, CDR1 is SGHDN and CDR2 is FVKESK. The V gene lost 1 base and the J gene lost 8 bases, with 11 bases spanning the gap. The CDR3 length is 13 residues. CDR3 residues: CASSQVFTGGYTF. DNA for the CDR3: TGTGCCAGCAGCCAAGTCTTTACGGGAGGCTACACCTTC.

This clonotype was seen repeatedly, ten times or more. The chain is built from TRBV20-1 and TRBJ2-2, with 12 bases fitting TRBD2. The germline V gene has CDR1 DFQATT and CDR2 SNEGSKA (reference sequence). The CDR3 spans 17 residues. The trim removed 0 bases at V and 4 bases at J, leaving 6 bases unmatched. The CDR3 loop is CSARDPSLAGGTGELFF. The CDR3, as DNA: TGCAGTGCTAGAGATCCTTCACTAGCGGGGGGCACCGGGGAGCTGTTTTTT.

The gene calls are TRBV5-1 and TRBJ2-7; no firm D call. Germline CDR1 and CDR2: SGHRS and YFSETQ. There are 14 residues in the CDR3. Trimming removed 5 bases from V and 2 bases from J, with 14 bases in between. CDR3 loop: CASSRTVTTYEQYF. The CDR3 DNA reads as TGCGCCAGCAGTCGGACCGTAACTACCTACGAGCAGTACTTC.

This clonotype was recorded at least ten times. The chain joins TRBV6-6 to TRBJ2-7; TRBD1 agrees at 7 bases. CDR1 MNHNY and CDR2 SVGAGI come from the germline V gene (reference sequence). This CDR3 comprises 12 residues. V shed 6 bases, J shed 2 bases, and the junction held 1 base outside the gene matches. The CDR3 region is CASSGTAYEQYF. As DNA, the CDR3 is TGTGCCAGCAGCGGGACAGCCTACGAGCAGTACTTC.

The chain joins TRBV7-6 to TRBJ2-7, with 11 positions matching TRBD1. The junction had 7 bases not matched to a gene; V was cut back by 6 bases and J by 0 bases. CDR1 is SGHVS, CDR2 FNYEAQ, per germline. The CDR3 extends over 16 amino acids. The CDR3 DNA sequence: TGTGCCAGCAGAAGCCCCGGGACAGGGGGCTCCTACGAGCAGTACTTC. The encoded protein is CASRSPGTGGSYEQYF.

This sequence joins TRBV29-1 and TRBJ1-6, with TRBD1 as a possible D gene (5 bases). This CDR3 comprises 12 residues. The germline V gene encodes CDR1 SQVTM and CDR2 ANQGSEA. V dropped 4 bases and J dropped 14 bases, with 15 bases sitting between them. The CDR3 DNA follows: TGCAGCGTTGCTGAAACTTGGGGCGCCCTCCACTTT. As protein: CSVAETWGALHF.

This clonotype turned up a few times. The chain recombines TRBV14 with TRBJ2-5, with D unclear. Trimming left V 0 bases short and J 2 bases short, with 4 bases between. The CDR3 has 13 amino acids. CDR1 is SGHDN, CDR2 FVKESK, per germline. The DNA of the CDR3 is TGTGCCAGCAGCCAAGAGCTACAAGAGACCCAGTACTTC. Protein sequence: CASSQELQETQYF.

The rearrangement links TRBV19 to TRBJ2-1; 7 nucleotides match TRBD2. This CDR3 region has 17 residues. Germline V CDR1 and CDR2: LNHDA, SQIVND (reference sequence). V was clipped by 2 bases and J by 0 bases; unmatched bases: 7. DNA for the CDR3: TGTGCCAGTAGTATAATTTGGGAGGGCGGCTCCTACAATGAGCAGTTCTTC. Translation gives CASSIIWEGGSYNEQFF.